This TCR beta chain was sequenced for a study of response to subunit inactivated influenza vaccine. Study outcomes and limitations: The authors suggested that few new T cells are recruited per seasonal influenza vaccination.

Germline V CDR1 and CDR2: KGHDR, SFDVKD. The CDR3 spans 14 residues. The ends were cut back, 3 bases at V and 2 bases at J, with 8 bases in the middle. For this clonotype: What it binds is not known.

TCRdb ran MiXCR on the RT-PCR reads and lists one entry per CDR3 protein. Of approximately 700,000 distinct CDR3 sequences in the sample, about 15% were seen once. The chain is built from TRBV24-1 and TRBJ2-3; D not resolved. The sequencing here drew on PBMCs from blood, taken 14 to 15 days before vaccination. The clonotype comes from a man aged 50 to 60 who received an inactivated influenza vaccine. The CDR3 is CATSDPQATDTQYF. DNA of the CDR3: TGTGCCACCAGTGATCCCCAAGCCACAGATACGCAGTATTTT.